One sample yielded the 26 T cell receptor beta chains listed below, sequenced in a study of blood T cell repertoires in COVID-19. Clones were read by immunoSEQ multiplex PCR, and TCRdb kept only the in-frame ones, dropping some. The table shows 150,000 to 200,000 clones, with approximately 90% occurring only once. The sequencing sample was made of peripheral blood. The receptors were sampled from a man between 18 and 29 years old with acute or convalescent COVID-19.

The chain combines TRBV5-1 with TRBJ2-5; D might be TRBD1 (5 bases). CDR1 SGHRS and CDR2 YFSETQ come from the germline V gene. Trimming pared 4 bases from V and 1 base from J, leaving 14 bases between. This CDR3 contains 15 residues. CDR3 nucleotide sequence: TGCGCCAGCAGCCCAGGGTCAGGGATCCAAGAGACCCAGTACTTC. Protein sequence: CASSPGSGIQETQYF.

The gene calls are TRBV6-5 and TRBJ1-2; the D is unclear. Germline V CDR1 and CDR2: MNHEY, SVGAGI. This CDR3 has 13 residues. V was shortened by 2 bases and J by 6 bases, with 10 bases between the two germline ends. CDR3 sequence reads: CASSYRSLNGYTF. DNA for the CDR3: TGTGCCAGCAGTTACAGAAGCCTTAATGGCTACACCTTC.

Only a few counts were recorded for this clone. The chain combines TRBV6-2 or TRBV6-3 with TRBJ1-3, with D perhaps matching TRBD1 (5 bases). The CDR3 consists of 15 residues. V dropped 4 bases and J dropped 2 bases, with 12 bases sitting between them. Germline V gene data show CDR1 as MNHEY and CDR2 as SVGEGT. CDR3 DNA: TGTGCCAGCAGTTCTGACGGGGGTCCTGGAAACACCATATATTTT. This gives the protein CASSSDGGPGNTIYF.

V usage is TRBV9 and J usage is TRBJ1-2; unclear D gene. Germline CDR1 and CDR2: SGDLS and YYNGEE. Between the trimmed V and J ends, which lost 0 bases and 5 bases, there was a span of 17 bases. CDR3 length equals 16 residues. The CDR3 bases are TGTGCCAGCAGCGTAGAAGGAGTCGGGGATAGGTATGGCTACACCTTC. It encodes CASSVEGVGDRYGYTF.

The rearrangement joins TRBV4-1 to TRBJ2-1; TRBD1 matches at 7 bases. This CDR3 spans 15 amino acids. J gave up 3 bases and V 5 bases, and 7 bases lay outside the gene matches. Germline CDR1 and CDR2: MGHRA and YSYEKL. CDR3 amino acids: CASSSQRDSYNEQFF. The DNA of the CDR3 is TGCGCCAGCAGCAGCCAGAGGGACAGCTACAATGAGCAGTTCTTC.

J is TRBJ1-1 and V is TRBV6-6; TRBD1 matches 9 bases. The CDR3 has 14 residues. Germline V gene sequence: CDR1 MNHNY, CDR2 SVGAGI (reference sequence). The junction had 12 bases not matched to a gene; V was cut back by 6 bases and J by 10 bases. This CDR3 is CASSRGQGKGVAFF. The DNA of the CDR3 is TGTGCCAGCAGCCGAGGACAGGGGAAGGGGGTAGCTTTCTTT.

The chain joins TRBV6-5 to TRBJ1-2; TRBD1 agrees at 7 bases. The CDR3 spans 13 residues. Germline V CDR1 and CDR2: MNHEY, SVGAGI. Trimming took 6 bases from V and 8 from J; bases not matched to a gene: 9. The DNA of the CDR3 is TGTGCCAGCAGGAGACAGGGACGGGAAGGCTACACCTTC. Translating it yields CASRRQGREGYTF.

V gene TRBV7-9 combines with J gene TRBJ2-1; 7 bases align to TRBD1. V shed 5 bases, J shed 8 bases, and the junction held 6 bases outside the gene matches. The germline gives CDR1 SEHNR, CDR2 FQNEAQ (reference sequence). The CDR3 covers 13 residues. CDR3 nucleotide sequence: TGTGCCAGCAGCAATGACAGGGACGATGAGCAGTTCTTC. It is translated as CASSNDRDDEQFF. Drawing the rest from reference TRBV7-9 and TRBJ2-1, the complete variable domain is DTGVSQNPRHKITKRGQNVTFRCDPISEHNRLYWYRQTLGQGPEFLTYFQNEAQLEKSRLLSDRFSAERPKGSFSTLEIQRTEQGDSAMYLCASSNDRDDEQFFGPGTRLTVL.

The chain couples TRBV7-2 to TRBJ2-1, with TRBD2 matching 9 bases. Germline V gene data show CDR1 as SGHTA and CDR2 as FQGNSA. The CDR3 totals 16 residues. Trimming at V came to 4 bases and at J to 4 bases, leaving 8 bases not matched to a gene. The CDR3 region has the DNA TGTGCCAGCAGCTCTGCTCCGGGACTAGCTTACAATGAGCAGTTCTTC. Translation: CASSSAPGLAYNEQFF.

V gene TRBV19 combines with J gene TRBJ2-1; TRBD2 is a possible D gene (5 bases). The germline V gene encodes CDR1 LNHDA and CDR2 SQIVND (reference sequence). Trimming stripped 3 bases from V and 5 bases from J, with 11 bases between. The CDR3 is 14 residues long. The DNA for the CDR3 is TGTGCCAGTAGTATGGTCCCGGGGAACAATGAGCAGTTCTTC. As protein: CASSMVPGNNEQFF.

The chain recombines TRBV12-3 or TRBV12-4 with TRBJ1-1; D remains unclear. The CDR3 loop spans 12 amino acids. V dropped 2 bases and J dropped 3 bases, with 4 bases sitting between them. The CDR3 loop is CASSLRDTEAFF. The CDR3 nucleotides read TGTGCCAGCAGTTTACGTGACACTGAAGCTTTCTTT.

V is TRBV5-6 and J is TRBJ1-3, with TRBD1 identical over 7 bases. From germline, CDR1 is SGHDT and CDR2 YYEEEE. The CDR3 spans 16 residues. The V segment lost 1 base and the J segment 2 bases; nucleotides outside the gene matches: 6. CDR3 sequence: CASSLLEGAAGNTIYF. The CDR3 region has the DNA TGTGCCAGCAGCTTGCTTGAGGGGGCGGCTGGAAACACCATATATTTT.

V gene TRBV19 combines with J gene TRBJ2-1, with TRBD2 as a possible D gene (6 bases). The CDR3 spans 14 residues. CDR1 and CDR2 (germline): LNHDA, SQIVND (reference sequence). Deletions cut 7 bases from V and 5 bases from J, with 15 bases between. The CDR3 loop is CASTPRRGDNEQFF. CDR3 sequence (DNA): TGTGCCAGTACCCCGAGGAGGGGAGACAATGAGCAGTTCTTC.

The chain combines TRBV6-1 with TRBJ2-7; TRBD1 matches at 8 bases. Germline V gives CDR1 MNHNS, CDR2 SASEGT. V shed 2 bases and J 3 bases; nucleotides not matched to a gene: 3. The CDR3 spans 14 residues. The CDR3 region has the DNA TGTGCCAGCAGTGAACGGACAGGGCTCTACGAGCAGTACGTC. It yields the protein CASSERTGLYEQYV.

This chain connects TRBV28 to TRBJ2-5, with TRBD2 as a possible D gene (5 bases). Trimming took off 6 bases at V and 5 bases at J, with 13 bases between the two ends. Germline CDR1 MDHEN, CDR2 SYDVKM. The CDR3 runs to 13 residues. In DNA form, the CDR3 reads TGTGCCAGCAGCCCGGGGTCGCGGGAGACCCAGTACTTC. It codes for CASSPGSRETQYF.

The J gene is TRBJ1-1, the V gene TRBV28, with TRBD1 matching over 7 bases. This CDR3 region has 12 residues. Germline-derived CDR1 and CDR2 are MDHEN and SYDVKM. Trimming at V came to 2 bases and at J to 14 bases, leaving 8 bases not matched to a gene. This chain's CDR3 is CASSLPGQLQFF. Written as DNA, the CDR3 is TGTGCCAGCAGTTTACCGGGACAGCTTCAATTCTTT.

Points on this clone: In the same sample, other DNA sequences code for this CDR3. J is TRBJ2-2 and V is TRBV6-5, with D tentatively TRBD1 (6 bases). V lost 2 bases to trimming and J lost 0 bases, with 7 bases between them. CDR3 length: 15 amino acids. Per germline, CDR1 MNHEY and CDR2 SVGAGI. DNA for the CDR3: TGTGCCAGCAGTTACGGGACACCGAACACCGGGGAGCTGTTTTTT. Translated: CASSYGTPNTGELFF.

The chain employs TRBV7-9 and TRBJ1-6; 9 bases are a match to TRBD1. The CDR3 loop spans 14 amino acids. Germline values: CDR1 SEHNR, CDR2 FQNEAQ (reference sequence). V lost 5 bases and J lost 14; bases outside the gene matches: 10. The CDR3 loop is CASSPDRGVLTLHF. The CDR3 DNA sequence: TGTGCCAGCAGCCCCGACAGGGGGGTCCTTACCCTCCACTTT.

This sequence joins TRBV6-5 and TRBJ2-7; tentative D call: TRBD2 (6 bases). The CDR3 sequence is 14 residues long. V lost 2 bases to trimming and J lost 2 bases, with 10 bases between them. Germline assignment: CDR1 MNHEY and CDR2 SVGAGI. CDR3: CASSYRGVAYEQYF. Here the CDR3 DNA reads TGTGCCAGCAGTTACCGCGGGGTAGCCTACGAGCAGTACTTC.

The chain couples TRBV5-4 to TRBJ2-3, with TRBD2 identical over 14 bases. The germline V gene has CDR1 SGHNT and CDR2 YYREEE (reference sequence). The CDR3 extends over 15 amino acids. With 4 bases clipped from V and 3 bases from J, the junction kept 1 base outside the gene matches. The CDR3 DNA reads as TGTGCCAGCAGCCGGACTAGCGGGGGGACAGATACGCAGTATTTT. Translation gives CASSRTSGGTDTQYF.

The V gene is TRBV7-8, the J gene TRBJ1-3; tentatively, D is TRBD1 (5 bases). Deletions cut 5 bases from V and 0 bases from J, with 11 bases between. CDR3 size: 15 residues. In germline, CDR1 is SGHVS, CDR2 FQNEAQ. DNA of the CDR3: TGTGCCAGCAGCACAACAGGTTTCTCTGGAAACACCATATATTTT. Amino acids: CASSTTGFSGNTIYF.

V usage is TRBV5-1 and J usage is TRBJ2-7, with a possible D match to TRBD1 (6 bases). Germline values: CDR1 SGHRS, CDR2 YFSETQ. The V and J ends lost 7 bases and 5 bases respectively, with 22 bases between them. The CDR3 is made up of 15 amino acids. The CDR3 here is CASRAWVGQKDEQYF. The CDR3 bases are TGCGCCAGCCGAGCTTGGGTGGGACAAAAAGACGAGCAGTACTTC.

J is TRBJ1-1 and V is TRBV5-1, with TRBD1 identical over 9 bases. The CDR3 has 15 amino acids. V was pared by 4 bases and J by 5 bases, with 9 bases of the junction left unmatched. The germline V gene has CDR1 SGHRS and CDR2 YFSETQ. The CDR3: CASSRQGGPGTEAFF. The CDR3 coding sequence is TGCGCCAGCAGCCGACAGGGGGGGCCGGGGACTGAAGCTTTCTTT.

This clone is a singleton in its sample. The J gene is TRBJ1-1, the V gene TRBV10-2; 7 nucleotides agree with TRBD1. The germline CDR1 and CDR2 sequences are WSHSY and SAAADI. V lost 5 bases to trimming and J lost 0 bases; unmatched junction nucleotides: 3. The CDR3 extends over 14 amino acids. The DNA for the CDR3 is TGCGCCAGCAGTAACAGGGGATTGAACACTGAAGCTTTCTTT. This encodes CASSNRGLNTEAFF.

The chain recombines TRBV14 with TRBJ2-2; 10 bases align to TRBD1. Germline-derived CDR1 and CDR2 are SGHDN and FVKESK. The junction had 5 bases not matched to a gene; V was cut back by 2 bases and J by 2 bases. The CDR3 runs 17 residues. The CDR3 DNA follows: TGTGCCAGCAGCCAATTGGACAGGGGGACCAACACCGGGGAGCTGTTTTTT. Its translation is CASSQLDRGTNTGELFF.

The chain links TRBV11-3 to TRBJ2-1; weak D call: TRBD2 (5 bases). The CDR3 has 12 residues. Germline CDR1 is SGHNT and CDR2 is YENEEA. The ends were cut back, 8 bases at V and 9 bases at J, with 14 bases in the middle. CDR3 DNA: TGTGCCAGCTCGTCTGAAAGCGGTGAGCAGTTCTTC. Translating it yields CASSSESGEQFF.